This passage covers 30 T cell receptor beta chains from one sample sequenced in a study of blood T cell repertoires in COVID-19. Libraries were prepared by immunoSEQ multiplex PCR; TCRdb keeps only in-frame clonotypes and omits some of them. The table shows under 250,000 clones, with around 80% occurring only once. The sequencing input was peripheral blood. Source of these receptors: a man between 40 and 49 years old with active or convalescent COVID-19.

As regards this clone: At one of its ends the junction is not consistent with the germline gene, which may arise from a read error. J is TRBJ1-3 and V is TRBV13, with 8 bases aligning to TRBD1. From germline, CDR1 is PRHDT and CDR2 FYEKMQ (reference sequence). The CDR3 totals 13 residues. The CDR3 region is CASSPGQGSTIYF. As DNA, the CDR3 is TGTGCCAGCAGCCCCGGACAGGGAAGCACCATATATTTT.

V and J are TRBV6-5 and TRBJ1-5; 12 bases match TRBD1. V shed 4 bases and J 6 bases; nucleotides not matched to a gene: 7. Germline CDR1 reads MNHEY; CDR2 reads SVGAGI. There are 16 residues in the CDR3. The CDR3 sequence: CASSSGQGAWGQPQHF. The CDR3 nucleotides are TGTGCCAGCAGTTCGGGACAGGGGGCGTGGGGTCAGCCCCAGCATTTT.

The chain is built from TRBV7-6 and TRBJ2-5; weak D call: TRBD1 (5 bases). This CDR3 has 15 residues. From germline, CDR1 is SGHVS and CDR2 FNYEAQ. With 1 base removed from V and 1 base from J, the gap between germline ends came to 10 bases. The chain's CDR3 is CASSLGWGPQETQYF. For the CDR3, the DNA is TGTGCCAGCAGCTTAGGGTGGGGCCCCCAAGAGACCCAGTACTTC.

This clone was seen a handful of times. The identical CDR3 is also encoded by other nucleotide sequences in the sample. The chain recombines TRBV4-1 with TRBJ2-7; a weak D match, TRBD2 (5 bases). The CDR3 spans 12 residues. From germline, CDR1 is MGHRA and CDR2 YSYEKL. The ends were cut back, 1 base at V and 6 bases at J, with 7 bases in the middle. DNA of the CDR3: TGCGCCAGCAGCCAAGTCGGAGGCGAGCAGTACTTC. Protein sequence: CASSQVGGEQYF.

The chain recombines TRBV19 with TRBJ1-3; D is ambiguous. The V gene lost 4 bases and the J gene lost 0 bases, with 10 bases spanning the gap. The CDR3 has 15 residues. Germline V gene sequence: CDR1 LNHDA, CDR2 SQIVND (reference sequence). The CDR3 bases are TGTGCCAGTAGTAGCCGACACGTCTCTGGAAACACCATATATTTT. It translates to CASSSRHVSGNTIYF.

The chain joins TRBV10-3 to TRBJ2-1, with TRBD2 identical over 10 bases. Germline V CDR1 and CDR2: ENHRY, SYGVKD. Losses at the gene ends were 9 bases for V and 8 bases for J; bases not matched to a gene: 10. This CDR3 comprises 14 residues. DNA of the CDR3: TGTGCCATAATGACGCTAGCGGGGGACCATGAGCAGTTCTTC. Translation gives CAIMTLAGDHEQFF.

The V and J genes are TRBV6-5 and TRBJ1-6, with a tentative D call TRBD1 (6 bases). The CDR3 runs 15 residues. Germline CDR1 MNHEY, CDR2 SVGAGI. V was pared by 6 bases and J by 0 bases, with 9 bases between. CDR3 in DNA: TGTGCCAGCAGAACAGGGAGCTCCTATAATTCACCCCTCCACTTT. This gives the protein CASRTGSSYNSPLHF.

The V and J genes are TRBV7-9 and TRBJ2-2; the D gene is possibly TRBD1 (6 bases). The CDR3 is 14 residues long. Germline CDR1 and CDR2: SEHNR and FQNEAQ (reference sequence). V lost 5 bases and J lost 5, with 12 bases in between. The CDR3: CASSTQGLTGELFF. CDR3 DNA sequence: TGTGCCAGCAGCACCCAGGGGCTAACCGGGGAGCTGTTTTTT.

V gene TRBV2 combines with J gene TRBJ2-7; TRBD1 matches 7 bases. V lost 4 bases, J lost 0 bases, and 6 bases stayed unmatched. Germline V gives CDR1 SNHLY, CDR2 FYNNEI. The CDR3 has 15 amino acids. The CDR3 DNA reads TGTGCCAGCAGTGGAGGGACAGACGCCTCCTACGAGCAGTACTTC. As protein: CASSGGTDASYEQYF. Based on the CDR3 plus reference TRBV2 and TRBJ2-7, the full variable domain is EPEVTQTPSHQVTQMGQEVILRCVPISNHLYFYWYRQILGQKVEFLVSFYNNEISEKSEIFDDQFSVERPDGSNFTLKIRSTKLEDSAMYFCASSGGTDASYEQYFGPGTRLTVT.

V usage is TRBV5-5 and J usage is TRBJ1-3, with TRBD1 identical over 7 bases. The CDR3 covers 18 residues. Trimming at V came to 4 bases and at J to 0 bases, leaving 13 bases not matched to a gene. Per germline, CDR1 SGHKS and CDR2 YYEKEE (reference sequence). The CDR3 nucleotides read TGTGCCAGCAGCCCGCCCACAGGGACAGTCATCTCTGGAAACACCATATATTTT. Amino acids: CASSPPTGTVISGNTIYF.

This clone has only a few counts. The chain is built from TRBV27 and TRBJ2-7; tentatively, D is TRBD2 (5 bases). The V end was cut by 6 bases, the J end by 3 bases, with 12 bases between. Germline V CDR1 and CDR2: MNHEY, SMNVEV (reference sequence). CDR3 length: 13 amino acids. The chain's CDR3 is CASSPRRDYEQYF. The CDR3 DNA reads TGTGCCAGCAGCCCGCGCCGGGACTACGAGCAGTACTTC.

The count of this clone is one. Additional DNA sequences in this sample encode the identical CDR3. The rearrangement joins TRBV6-5 to TRBJ1-1, with 8 bases that match TRBD1. CDR1 and CDR2 from the germline V gene are MNHEY and SVGAGI. CDR3 length equals 12 residues. Losses at the gene ends were 3 bases for V and 8 bases for J; bases not matched to a gene: 2. The CDR3 DNA sequence: TGTGCCAGCAGTTATTCAGGGGGCGAAGCTTTCTTT. Its protein is CASSYSGGEAFF.

The chain uses TRBV5-4 and TRBJ1-2; 7 nucleotides line up with TRBD1. The V and J ends lost 0 bases and 0 bases, in that order; junction bases with no gene match: 11. Germline V gene lookup returns CDR1 SGHNT and CDR2 YYREEE (reference sequence). The CDR3 loop spans 18 amino acids. The CDR3 nucleotides are TGTGCCAGCAGCTTGGGAAAACCCTACAGGGGTACTAACTATGGCTACACCTTC. Translation gives CASSLGKPYRGTNYGYTF.

This chain connects TRBV18 to TRBJ1-5; 7 nucleotides line up with TRBD1. V lost 0 bases to trimming and J lost 4 bases; unmatched junction nucleotides: 3. The CDR3 covers 15 residues. Germline V gives CDR1 KGHSH, CDR2 LQKENI. CDR3 in DNA: TGTGCCAGCTCACCACCAGGGGGCTCGAATCAGCCCCAGCATTTT. Translation: CASSPPGGSNQPQHF.

The chain employs TRBV19 and TRBJ2-4, with 8 bases that match TRBD1. With V trimmed by 6 bases and J by 6 bases, 7 bases remained unmatched. Germline values: CDR1 LNHDA, CDR2 SQIVND (reference sequence). This CDR3 has 14 residues. The DNA for the CDR3 is TGTGCCAGTAGCACAGGGGGTGGAGGAAACATTCAGTACTTC. This codes for CASSTGGGGNIQYF.

The CDR3 bases are TGCGCCAGCAGCGCGGGACAGGGGAAGAACACTGAAGCTTTCTTT. Amino acid sequence: CASSAGQGKNTEAFF. This chain joins TRBV5-1 and TRBJ1-1, with 10 bases matching TRBD1. V lost 4 bases, J lost 1 base, and 4 bases stayed unmatched. The germline V gene has CDR1 SGHRS and CDR2 YFSETQ. The CDR3 is made up of 15 amino acids.

This clone has just a few counts. The chain has TRBV11-2 and TRBJ1-1, with D perhaps matching TRBD1 (6 bases). CDR1 SGHAT and CDR2 FQNNGV come from the germline V gene. The CDR3 contains 14 residues. Trimming left V 1 base short and J 5 bases short, with 11 bases between. CDR3 residues: CASSLAGGGTEAFF. The CDR3 region has the DNA TGTGCCAGCAGCTTAGCTGGGGGCGGAACTGAAGCTTTCTTT.

This clone was seen just once. The rearrangement links TRBV4-1 to TRBJ1-4; D possibly corresponds to TRBD1 (6 bases). In germline, CDR1 is MGHRA, CDR2 YSYEKL. This CDR3 has 16 amino acids. Trimming took off 0 bases at V and 0 bases at J, with 8 bases between the two ends. The CDR3 region has the DNA TGCGCCAGCAGCCAAGAACAGGGCGCAACTAATGAAAAACTGTTTTTT. Its protein is CASSQEQGATNEKLFF.

V is TRBV7-2 and J is TRBJ1-1; no reliable D call. Germline loops: CDR1 SGHTA, CDR2 FQGNSA. CDR3 length equals 14 residues. Deletions cut 2 bases from V and 0 bases from J, with 7 bases between. CDR3 DNA sequence: TGTGCCAGCAGCTTAAGCGCGGTGAACACTGAAGCTTTCTTT. This translates into CASSLSAVNTEAFF.

The chain combines TRBV30 with TRBJ1-1, with D perhaps matching TRBD1 (5 bases). This CDR3 contains 14 residues. CDR1 and CDR2 from the germline V gene are GTSNPN and SVGIG (reference sequence). The V end was cut by 4 bases, the J end by 4 bases, with 16 bases between. CDR3 amino acids: CAWTPGGVRTEAFF. The CDR3 DNA reads TGTGCCTGGACCCCGGGGGGGGTGCGCACTGAAGCTTTCTTT.

V is TRBV5-8 and J is TRBJ2-5; TRBD2 matches 9 bases. V was clipped by 3 bases and J by 4 bases; unmatched bases: 4. This CDR3 is 14 amino acids long. Germline V gene sequence: CDR1 SGHTS, CDR2 YDEGEE. The CDR3 DNA follows: TGTGCCAGCAGCTCCGGACTAGCGACAGAGACCCAGTACTTC. This sequence encodes CASSSGLATETQYF.

A single count supports this clone. The chain joins TRBV27 to TRBJ2-7; 7 bases map to TRBD2. The germline V gene encodes CDR1 MNHEY and CDR2 SMNVEV (reference sequence). V was clipped by 3 bases and J by 2 bases; unmatched bases: 7. The CDR3 sequence is 15 residues long. CDR3 protein: CASSFSPSGPYEQYF. The CDR3 DNA reads TGTGCCAGCAGTTTTTCTCCTAGCGGACCCTACGAGCAGTACTTC.

The gene calls are TRBV4-2 and TRBJ2-1, with D uncertain. The CDR3 runs 13 residues. V lost 1 base, J lost 5 bases, and 6 bases lay in between. Germline V lookup: CDR1 LGHNA, CDR2 YNFKEQ. CDR3 protein: CASSQGRDNEQFF. The CDR3 DNA reads TGTGCCAGCAGCCAAGGTCGGGACAATGAGCAGTTCTTC.

The sample holds a few counts of this clone. This rearrangement joins TRBV10-1 to TRBJ1-3; TRBD1 might be the D (5 bases). Trimming took 4 bases from V and 4 from J, leaving 11 bases between them. This CDR3 spans 14 amino acids. From germline, CDR1 is WNHNN and CDR2 SYGVQD (reference sequence). DNA for the CDR3: TGCGCCAGCAGTGGGACAACGCGGGGAAACACCATATATTTT. The encoded protein is CASSGTTRGNTIYF.

V and J are TRBV27 and TRBJ1-5; D remains ambiguous. The germline V and J ends were trimmed by 2 bases and 4 bases, with 6 bases remaining between them. The CDR3 totals 13 residues. Germline assignment: CDR1 MNHEY and CDR2 SMNVEV (reference sequence). CDR3 amino acids: CASSLSLNQPQHF. The CDR3, as DNA: TGTGCCAGCAGTTTAAGCCTAAATCAGCCCCAGCATTTT.

J is TRBJ2-1 and V is TRBV2; 7 bases agree with TRBD2. Unmatched junction bases numbered 8, after V lost 8 bases and J lost 1 base. This CDR3 contains 15 residues. Germline V CDR1 and CDR2: SNHLY, FYNNEI. Here the CDR3 DNA reads TGTGCCAGCGGTGGGGGAGGGAGTTCCTACAATGAGCAGTTCTTC. Translating it yields CASGGGGSSYNEQFF.

This clone was detected only a few times. The chain employs TRBV30 and TRBJ1-2, with D perhaps TRBD1 (5 bases). Trimming removed 4 bases from V and 6 bases from J, with 15 bases in between. The CDR3 is made up of 13 amino acids. Germline V gives CDR1 GTSNPN, CDR2 SVGIG (reference sequence). CDR3 residues: CAWTGGGPHGYTF. CDR3 coding DNA: TGTGCCTGGACGGGGGGAGGCCCTCATGGCTACACCTTC.

V is TRBV19 and J is TRBJ1-1, with D uncertain. V was clipped by 5 bases and J by 1 base, with 8 bases between them. From germline, CDR1 is LNHDA and CDR2 SQIVND (reference sequence). The CDR3 spans 13 residues. The CDR3 bases are TGTGCCAGTAGTCCGGGTACGAACACTGAAGCTTTCTTT. This encodes CASSPGTNTEAFF. Variable domain in full (rest from reference TRBV19 and TRBJ1-1): DGGITQSPKYLFRKEGQNVTLSCEQNLNHDAMYWYRQDPGQGLRLIYYSQIVNDFQKGDIAEGYSVSREKKESFPLTVTSAQKNPTAFYLCASSPGTNTEAFFGQGTRLTVV.

The rearrangement links TRBV3-1 (or the pseudogene TRBV3-2) to TRBJ1-1; a weak D match, TRBD1 (5 bases). V dropped 5 bases and J dropped 1 base, with 14 bases sitting between them. This CDR3 is 15 amino acids long. Germline V CDR1 and CDR2: LGHDT, YNNKEL (reference sequence). The CDR3 region has the DNA TGTGCCAGCAGCTATGGGGGGTCCTCGAACACTGAAGCTTTCTTT. Protein product: CASSYGGSSNTEAFF.

The chain uses TRBV5-4 and TRBJ1-4; D is perhaps TRBD1 (6 bases). This CDR3 has 16 amino acids. V was shortened by 4 bases and J by 0 bases, with 13 bases between the two germline ends. The germline V gene encodes CDR1 SGHNT and CDR2 YYREEE (reference sequence). CDR3: CASSPGGATTNEKLFF. In DNA, the CDR3 is TGTGCCAGCAGCCCGGGGGGGGCCACAACTAATGAAAAACTGTTTTTT.